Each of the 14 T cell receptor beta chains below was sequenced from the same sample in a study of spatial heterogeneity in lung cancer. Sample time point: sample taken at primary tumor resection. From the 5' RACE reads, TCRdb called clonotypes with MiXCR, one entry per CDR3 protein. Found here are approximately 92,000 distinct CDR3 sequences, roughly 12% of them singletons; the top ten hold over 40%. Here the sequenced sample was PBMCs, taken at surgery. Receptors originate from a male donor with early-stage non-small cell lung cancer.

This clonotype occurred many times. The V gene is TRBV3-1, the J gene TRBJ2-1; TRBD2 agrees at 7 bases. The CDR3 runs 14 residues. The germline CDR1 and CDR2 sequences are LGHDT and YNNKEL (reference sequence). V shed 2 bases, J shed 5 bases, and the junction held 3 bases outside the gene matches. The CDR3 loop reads CASSQYGGNNEQFF. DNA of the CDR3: TGTGCCAGCAGCCAATACGGGGGGAACAATGAGCAGTTCTTC.

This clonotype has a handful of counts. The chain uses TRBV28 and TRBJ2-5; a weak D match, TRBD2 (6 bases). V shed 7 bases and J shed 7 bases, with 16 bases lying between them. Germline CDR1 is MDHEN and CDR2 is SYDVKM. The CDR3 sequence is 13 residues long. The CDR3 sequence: CASKGLHRWTQYF. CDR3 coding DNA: TGTGCCAGCAAGGGACTCCATAGGTGGACCCAGTACTTC.

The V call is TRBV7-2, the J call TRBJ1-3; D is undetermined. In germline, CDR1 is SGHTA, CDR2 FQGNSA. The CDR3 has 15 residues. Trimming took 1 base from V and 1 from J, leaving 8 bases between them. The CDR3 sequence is CASSLGGRSGNTIYF. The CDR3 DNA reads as TGTGCCAGCAGCTTAGGAGGCAGATCTGGAAACACCATATATTTT. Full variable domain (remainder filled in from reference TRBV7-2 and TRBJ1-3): GAGVSQSPSNKVTEKGKDVELRCDPISGHTALYWYRQSLGQGLEFLIYFQGNSAPDKSGLPSDRFSAERTGGSVSTLTIQRTQQEDSAVYLCASSLGGRSGNTIYFGEGSWLTVV.

CDR3 DNA sequence: TGCAGTGCTAGCGTCCCGGGATTTTATATCAATGAGCAGTTCTTC. As protein: CSASVPGFYINEQFF. The chain has TRBV20-1 and TRBJ2-1, with TRBD2 as a possible D gene (5 bases). V gave up 3 bases and J gave up 6 bases, with 18 bases separating them. The germline gives CDR1 DFQATT, CDR2 SNEGSKA (reference sequence). The CDR3 extends over 15 amino acids.

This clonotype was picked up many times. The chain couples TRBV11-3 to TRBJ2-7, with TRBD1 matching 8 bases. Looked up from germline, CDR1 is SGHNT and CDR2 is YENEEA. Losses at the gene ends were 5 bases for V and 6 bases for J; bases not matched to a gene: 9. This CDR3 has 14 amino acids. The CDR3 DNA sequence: TGTGCCAGCAGCCCAAGGACAGGGTCGGGCGAGCAGTACTTC. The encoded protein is CASSPRTGSGEQYF.

The CDR3 spells CASSFPSGDTQYF. DNA for the CDR3: TGCGCCAGCAGCTTTCCTAGCGGCGATACGCAGTATTTT. This chain connects TRBV5-1 to TRBJ2-3; 7 bases agree with TRBD2. This CDR3 is built from 13 residues. The junction had 3 bases not matched to a gene; V was cut back by 2 bases and J by 6 bases. Germline CDR1 reads SGHRS; CDR2 reads YFSETQ.

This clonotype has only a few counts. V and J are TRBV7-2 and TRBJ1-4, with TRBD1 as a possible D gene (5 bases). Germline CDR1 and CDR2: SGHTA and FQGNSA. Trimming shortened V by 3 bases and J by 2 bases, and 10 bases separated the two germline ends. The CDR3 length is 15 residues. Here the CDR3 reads CASSFTGGTNEKLFF. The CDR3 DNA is TGTGCCAGCAGCTTCACAGGAGGGACTAATGAAAAACTGTTTTTT.

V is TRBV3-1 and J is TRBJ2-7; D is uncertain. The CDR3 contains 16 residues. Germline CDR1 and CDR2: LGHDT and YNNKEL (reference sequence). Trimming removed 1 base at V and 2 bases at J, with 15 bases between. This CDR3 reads CASSQGNRVPTYEQYF. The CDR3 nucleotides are TGTGCCAGCAGCCAAGGTAACCGGGTCCCCACCTACGAGCAGTACTTC.

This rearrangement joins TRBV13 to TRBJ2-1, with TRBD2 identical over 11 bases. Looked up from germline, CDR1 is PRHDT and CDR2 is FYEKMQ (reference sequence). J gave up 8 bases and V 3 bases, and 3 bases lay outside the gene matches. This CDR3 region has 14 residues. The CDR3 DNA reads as TGTGCCAGCAGCTTTCCGACTAGCGGGGATGAGCAGTTCTTC. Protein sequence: CASSFPTSGDEQFF.

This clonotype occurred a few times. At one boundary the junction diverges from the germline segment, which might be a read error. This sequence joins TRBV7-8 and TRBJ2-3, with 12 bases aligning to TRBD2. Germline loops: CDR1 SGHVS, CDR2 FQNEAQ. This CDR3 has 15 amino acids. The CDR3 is CASSLAGGPSDTQYF. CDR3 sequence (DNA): TGTGCCAGCAGCCTAGCGGGAGGGCCCTCAGATACGCAGTATTTT. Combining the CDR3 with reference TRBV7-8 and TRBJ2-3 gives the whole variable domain GAGVSQSPRYKVAKRGQDVALRCDPISGHVSLFWYQQALGQGPEFLTYFQNEAQLDKSGLPSDRFFAERPEGSVSTLKIQRTQQEDSAVYLCASSLAGGPSDTQYFGPGTRLTVL.

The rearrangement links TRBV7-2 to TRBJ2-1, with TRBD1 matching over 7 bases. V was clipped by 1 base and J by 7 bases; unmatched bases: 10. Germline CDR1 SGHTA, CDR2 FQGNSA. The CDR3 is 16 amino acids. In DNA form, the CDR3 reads TGTGCCAGCAGCTTAGTCGGGACAGCGCTTAATAATGAGCAGTTCTTC. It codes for CASSLVGTALNNEQFF.

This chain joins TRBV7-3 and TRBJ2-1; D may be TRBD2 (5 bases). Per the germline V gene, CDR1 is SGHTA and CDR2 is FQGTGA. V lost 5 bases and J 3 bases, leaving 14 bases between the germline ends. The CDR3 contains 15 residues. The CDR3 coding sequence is TGTGCCAGCAGCCCATCAAACGGGGTCTACAATGAGCAGTTCTTC. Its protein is CASSPSNGVYNEQFF.

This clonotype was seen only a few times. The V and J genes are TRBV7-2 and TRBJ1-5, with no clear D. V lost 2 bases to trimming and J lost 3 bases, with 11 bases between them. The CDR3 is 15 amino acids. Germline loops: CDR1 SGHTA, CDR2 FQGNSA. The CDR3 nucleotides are TGTGCCAGCAGCTTAATAGGTGGGATCAATCAGCCCCAGCATTTT. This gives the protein CASSLIGGINQPQHF.

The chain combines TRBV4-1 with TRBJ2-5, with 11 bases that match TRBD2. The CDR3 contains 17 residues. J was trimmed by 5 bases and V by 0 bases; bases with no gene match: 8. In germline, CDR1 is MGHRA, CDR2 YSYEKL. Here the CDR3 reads CASSQDSGRAGWETQYF. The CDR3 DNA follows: TGCGCCAGCAGCCAAGATAGCGGGAGGGCCGGTTGGGAGACCCAGTACTTC.